These T cell receptor beta chains were read from a single sample in a study of cytomegalovirus exposure and HLA in healthy donors. Profiled with immunoSEQ multiplex PCR; TCRdb holds only in-frame clones, not every one. The sample shows fewer than 150,000 clones, 70% to 75% of them seen only once. Sequenced material: PBMCs. These receptor sequences come from a man aged 25 to 45 in good health and CMV-seronegative. The CDR3 runs from the conserved cysteine through the conserved F or W. The order of the fields is V gene, J gene, D gene, clone size, CDR3 DNA, CDR3 protein. A D gene is named only where the DNA matches it firmly. Size tells how often a clone was seen (once, few, many) or the class of an expanded clone, and some rows leave it out.

TRBV9,TRBJ2-2,TRBD2,-,TGTGCCAGCAGTGCGGGGGGTGTGTCCGGGGAGCTGTTTTTT,CASSAGGVSGELFF
TRBV6-5,TRBJ2-7,-,-,TGTGCCAGCAGTTACTCGAGGGCCTACGAGCAGTACTTC,CASSYSRAYEQYF
TRBV5-1,TRBJ2-1,-,few,TGCGCCAGCAGCCTGGGGGGGACAAATTTCAATGAGCAGTTCTTC,CASSLGGTNFNEQFF
TRBV6-5,TRBJ2-3,TRBD2,few,TGTGCCAGCAGGTCATATGCGGGAGGGGCAGATACGCAGTATTTT,CASRSYAGGADTQYF
TRBV7-3,TRBJ2-6,TRBD2,many,TGTGCCAGCAGCTTTTCGGGGGGCTCTGGGGCCAACGTCCTGACTTTC,CASSFSGGSGANVLTF
TRBV18,TRBJ1-6,-,-,TGTGCCACCACCGGACAGACCGATTCACCCCTCCACTTT,CATTGQTDSPLHF
TRBV30,TRBJ2-2,-,-,TGTGCCTGGAGGTGGAGTTTTGACACCGGGGAGCTGTTTTTT,CAWRWSFDTGELFF
TRBV27,TRBJ2-4,-,-,TGTGCCAGCAGTTTATCGGGCCAAAACATTCAGTACTTC,CASSLSGQNIQYF
TRBV28,TRBJ2-1,TRBD1,once,TGTGCCAGCAGTTCCGGACAGGACAACTACAATGAGCAGTTCTTC,CASSSGQDNYNEQFF
TRBV6-5,TRBJ2-5,TRBD2,few,TGTGCCAGCAGTTACGGCGGGAGGGCCCGAGGGACCCAGTACTTC,CASSYGGRARGTQYF
TRBV28,TRBJ1-1,-,-,TGTGCCAGCAGCCGAGAGGAATTCACTGAAGCTTTCTTT,CASSREEFTEAFF
TRBV28,TRBJ2-5,TRBD1,-,TGTGCCAGCAGTTCCTTCTCCCCCGCAGGGGGCTCCAGAGAGACCCAGTACTTC,CASSSFSPAGGSRETQYF
TRBV5-6,TRBJ1-1,-,-,TGTGCCAGCAGCTGGGGATCGGGGGGCACTGAAGCTTTCTTT,CASSWGSGGTEAFF
TRBV19,TRBJ1-5,-,-,TGTGCCAGTAGTATCGGTCAGCCCCAGCATTTT,CASSIGQPQHF
TRBV28,TRBJ2-7,-,-,TGTGCCAGCAGTGCACTAGAGAGCTCCTACGAGCAGTACTTC,CASSALESSYEQYF
TRBV7-2,TRBJ2-3,TRBD1,-,TGTGCCAGCAGCTTAAACGGACAGGCGCAGTATTTT,CASSLNGQAQYF
TRBV19,TRBJ2-3,-,-,TGTGCCAGTAGTCAACAGAAGACCCGCACAGATACGCAGTATTTT,CASSQQKTRTDTQYF
TRBV2,TRBJ1-1,-,-,TGTGCCAGCAGCAAGACAGCCCTCCGTGGGAACACTGAAGCTTTCTTT,CASSKTALRGNTEAFF
TRBV30,TRBJ2-3,-,-,TGTGCCTGGAGTGTTGGTGGGAGAAGGGCAGATACGCAGTATTTT,CAWSVGGRRADTQYF
TRBV7-6,TRBJ2-3,TRBD2,few,TGTGCCAGCAGCCCCTTCGTAGCGGGGAGGGGGACAGATACGCAGTATTTT,CASSPFVAGRGTDTQYF
TRBV5-1,TRBJ2-3,TRBD1,-,TGCGCCAGCAGCTTGGCGGGGGGACAGGGAACAGATACGCAGTATTTT,CASSLAGGQGTDTQYF
TRBV29-1,TRBJ2-3,-,-,TGCAGCGTTACCACAGATTCAGATACGCAGTATTTT,CSVTTDSDTQYF
TRBV2,TRBJ2-5,-,-,TGTGCCAGCGGCGGGAACATAGAAGAGACCCAGTACTTC,CASGGNIEETQYF
TRBV27,TRBJ1-2,-,-,TGTGCCAGCAGTTCGTACCAGGACGGACTCTATGGCTACACCTTC,CASSSYQDGLYGYTF
TRBV15,TRBJ1-5,-,once,TGTGCCACCAGCAGAGATACTCTTGCCCAGCCCCAGCATTTT,CATSRDTLAQPQHF
TRBV7-8,TRBJ2-2,-,-,TGTGCCAGCAGCCTGGGGACTAACACCGGGGAGCTGTTTTTT,CASSLGTNTGELFF
TRBV28,TRBJ2-4,-,once,TGTGCCAGCAGTACAACAGGGTATTGGAGTGCCGAGAAAAACATTCAGTACTTC,CASSTTGYWSAEKNIQYF
TRBV5-1,TRBJ2-3,TRBD1,-,TGCGCCAGCAGCTTAGGGACAGCCAGGATCGGAGATACGCAGTATTTT,CASSLGTARIGDTQYF
TRBV5-1,TRBJ2-3,-,-,TGCGCCAGCAGCTTCTACAGGGATGCAGATACGCAGTATTTT,CASSFYRDADTQYF
TRBV14,TRBJ2-7,TRBD2,-,TGTGCCAGCAGCCAGGGACTAGCGGGATTCCCGCAAAGAAAGTACTTC,CASSQGLAGFPQRKYF
TRBV2,TRBJ2-3,TRBD2,-,TGTGCCAGCAGTGACGTTGAAATAGCGGGAACCAGCACAGATACGCAGTATTTT,CASSDVEIAGTSTDTQYF
TRBV28,TRBJ1-4,TRBD1,once,TGTGCCAGCGCGACAGGGGGCGCAACTAATGAAAAACTGTTTTTT,CASATGGATNEKLFF
TRBV4-1,TRBJ2-7,TRBD2,-,TGCGCCAGCAGCCAAGAGGGGTGGGGCGGGGGGGCCGGTGAGCAGTACTTC,CASSQEGWGGGAGEQYF
TRBV5-1,TRBJ2-1,TRBD1,-,TGCGCCAGCAGCTCGGGCAGGGGGCAAGGTGAGCAGTTCTTC,CASSSGRGQGEQFF
TRBV30,TRBJ2-7,-,-,TGTGCCTGGAATTTAGGGGGGGTTTACGAGCAGTACTTC,CAWNLGGVYEQYF
TRBV30,TRBJ2-3,-,-,TGTGCCTGGAGCGGGAGTTATACGCAGTATTTT,CAWSGSYTQYF
TRBV7-9,TRBJ2-1,-,once,TGTGCCAGCAGCTTAGGCAGGGGTAGTGAGCAGTTCTTC,CASSLGRGSEQFF
TRBV15,TRBJ2-5,TRBD1,few,TGTGCCACCAGCGAGGGGGCGGGCAACACCCAGTACTTC,CATSEGAGNTQYF
TRBV28,TRBJ2-7,-,once,TGTGCCAGCAGCCCTCCACGTGCCCCTAGCGAGCAGTACTTC,CASSPPRAPSEQYF
TRBV28,TRBJ1-1,-,few,TGTGCCAGCAGTTTAGGCAGGGTGGACACTGAAGCTTTCTTT,CASSLGRVDTEAFF
TRBV15,TRBJ1-5,-,-,TGTGCCACCAGCAGAGTCCTTGGGGCTTGGAGCAATCAGCCCCAGCATTTT,CATSRVLGAWSNQPQHF
TRBV7-8,TRBJ2-7,TRBD1,-,TGTGCCAGCTGCTTCGGACAGGCCTACGAGCAGTACTTC,CASCFGQAYEQYF